These T cell receptor beta chains were read from a single sample in a study of T cells in Graves' hyperthyroidism and ophthalmopathy. TCRdb reprocessed the multiplex PCR reads via MiXCR and lists one record per CDR3 protein. The repertoire has 600,000 or so distinct CDR3 sequences, 15% to 20% of them found once; the top ten carry approximately 3.8%. Material: blood. Every receptor here comes from a woman in her thirties with Graves' hyperthyroidism. Each CDR3 is given without its conserved first and last residue.

v_gene: TRBV4-1
len: 13
j_gene: TRBJ2-5
CDR3aa: ASSTLAGVLETQY

v_gene: TRBV12-3/TRBV12-4
len: 9
j_gene: TRBJ2-2
CDR3aa: ASRDRGELF

v_gene: TRBV6-2/TRBV6-3
len: 15
j_gene: TRBJ2-2
CDR3aa: ASLWGRRSGNTGELF

v_gene: TRBV30
len: 12
j_gene: TRBJ2-7
CDR3aa: AWSVLHITYEQY

v_gene: TRBV5-6
len: 14
j_gene: TRBJ2-2
CDR3aa: ASRAQGGANTGELF

v_gene: TRBV9
len: 13
j_gene: TRBJ2-3
CDR3aa: ASSDGQGGADTQY

v_gene: TRBV6-5
len: 13
j_gene: TRBJ2-7
CDR3aa: ASSYSGQGYHEQY

v_gene: TRBV7-6
len: 13
j_gene: TRBJ2-1
CDR3aa: ASSSPGQGAHEQF

v_gene: TRBV27
len: 14
j_gene: TRBJ1-6
CDR3aa: ASSFDRTGSRSPLH

v_gene: TRBV19
len: 10
j_gene: TRBJ1-2
CDR3aa: ASSPYRDGYT

v_gene: TRBV5-8
len: 11
j_gene: TRBJ2-1
CDR3aa: ASSLFAGDEQF

v_gene: TRBV2
len: 12
j_gene: TRBJ2-1
CDR3aa: ASRDGQNNNEQF

v_gene: TRBV15
len: 12
j_gene: TRBJ2-1
CDR3aa: ATSRGGSGNEQF

v_gene: TRBV2
len: 13
j_gene: TRBJ1-5
CDR3aa: ASRKQGSSNQPQH

v_gene: TRBV7-3
len: 13
j_gene: TRBJ2-2
CDR3aa: ASSRQGAAAGELF

v_gene: TRBV27
len: 13
j_gene: TRBJ2-7
CDR3aa: ASSRTTGRPYEQY

v_gene: TRBV7-2
len: 12
j_gene: TRBJ1-4
CDR3aa: ASRDRGRDEKLF

v_gene: TRBV13
len: 12
j_gene: TRBJ2-7
CDR3aa: ASSLGYRSYEQY

v_gene: TRBV13
len: 9
j_gene: TRBJ2-5
CDR3aa: ASSLYGTQY

v_gene: TRBV6-1
len: 13
j_gene: TRBJ1-2
CDR3aa: ASSSQRARNYGYT

v_gene: TRBV7-9
len: 11
j_gene: TRBJ2-7
CDR3aa: ASSAAGSYEQY

v_gene: TRBV12-3/TRBV12-4
len: 11
j_gene: TRBJ2-7
CDR3aa: ASSLVQGSEQY

v_gene: TRBV2
len: 13
j_gene: TRBJ2-1
CDR3aa: ASRFTSGRGNEQF

v_gene: TRBV30
len: 12
j_gene: TRBJ1-5
CDR3aa: AWSGDMCNQPQH

v_gene: TRBV4-1
len: 12
j_gene: TRBJ1-1
CDR3aa: ASSLSRAGTEAF

v_gene: TRBV12-3/TRBV12-4
len: 11
j_gene: TRBJ1-1
CDR3aa: ASSPPIGGPAF

v_gene: TRBV27
len: 12
j_gene: TRBJ1-6
CDR3aa: ASSLLGDNSPLH

v_gene: TRBV2
len: 9
j_gene: TRBJ2-5
CDR3aa: ASIGGETQY

v_gene: TRBV12-3/TRBV12-4
len: 14
j_gene: TRBJ2-1
CDR3aa: ASKATQGGPYNEQF

v_gene: TRBV11-2
len: 13
j_gene: TRBJ2-2
CDR3aa: ASTARRTNTGELF

v_gene: TRBV28
len: 11
j_gene: TRBJ2-3
CDR3aa: ASSKRGSDTQY

v_gene: TRBV19
len: 12
j_gene: TRBJ2-3
CDR3aa: ASSRPPPEDTQY

v_gene: TRBV20-1
len: 11
j_gene: TRBJ2-7
CDR3aa: SAGRSGGYEQY

v_gene: TRBV5-6
len: 13
j_gene: TRBJ2-1
CDR3aa: ASSSYPGLVNEQF

v_gene: TRBV5-5
len: 14
j_gene: TRBJ1-5
CDR3aa: ASSLAYRGGNQPQH

v_gene: TRBV30
len: 10
j_gene: TRBJ2-4
CDR3aa: AWDNLKNIQY

v_gene: TRBV28
len: 11
j_gene: TRBJ2-3
CDR3aa: ASSLRETDTQY

v_gene: TRBV7-2
len: 12
j_gene: TRBJ2-7
CDR3aa: ASSFVDSSYEQY

v_gene: TRBV7-2
len: 13
j_gene: TRBJ2-1
CDR3aa: ASSLAASGSEEQF

v_gene: TRBV20-1
len: 11
j_gene: TRBJ1-6
CDR3aa: SARPGANSPLH

v_gene: TRBV5-6
len: 13
j_gene: TRBJ2-5
CDR3aa: ASSSGLAVKETQY

v_gene: TRBV6-6
len: 15
j_gene: TRBJ2-2
CDR3aa: ASSYSHRGQNTGELF

v_gene: TRBV2
len: 16
j_gene: TRBJ2-7
CDR3aa: ASSEALPSGRPSYEQY

v_gene: TRBV28
len: 9
j_gene: TRBJ2-7
CDR3aa: ASREGYEQY

v_gene: TRBV6-5
len: 14
j_gene: TRBJ2-3
CDR3aa: ASSYPGQPSTDTQY

v_gene: TRBV18
len: 10
j_gene: TRBJ2-7
CDR3aa: ASSRDRNEQY

v_gene: TRBV6-1
len: 12
j_gene: TRBJ1-5
CDR3aa: ASSIQGRGQPQH

v_gene: TRBV5-1
len: 13
j_gene: TRBJ1-4
CDR3aa: ASTNEGSTNEKLF

v_gene: TRBV6-1
len: 14
j_gene: TRBJ2-3
CDR3aa: ASILIDRGLTDTQY

v_gene: TRBV6-2/TRBV6-3
len: 11
j_gene: TRBJ1-1
CDR3aa: ASSYTRSTEAF

v_gene: TRBV20-1
len: 13
j_gene: TRBJ2-3
CDR3aa: SASKGEGSTDTQY

v_gene: TRBV7-2
len: 13
j_gene: TRBJ1-1
CDR3aa: AGSLLAGQNTEAF

v_gene: TRBV5-1
len: 12
j_gene: TRBJ2-7
CDR3aa: ASSLEGLGGEQY

v_gene: TRBV20-1
len: 9
j_gene: TRBJ1-2
CDR3aa: SVDNMGGYT

v_gene: TRBV2
len: 13
j_gene: TRBJ2-7
CDR3aa: ASRPGLAETYEQY

v_gene: TRBV6-1
len: 12
j_gene: TRBJ2-1
CDR3aa: ASSGQLKPHEQF

v_gene: TRBV2
len: 11
j_gene: TRBJ1-2
CDR3aa: ASSGDRIGGYT

v_gene: TRBV3-1
len: 12
j_gene: TRBJ2-1
CDR3aa: ASSQLDTGNEQF

v_gene: TRBV2
len: 11
j_gene: TRBJ2-3
CDR3aa: ASTRENTDTQY